Listed below are T cell receptor beta chains from one sample, sequenced in a study of T cell responses to AZD1222 COVID-19 vaccine. TCRdb's table, derived via immunoSEQ multiplex PCR, lists solely in-frame clones and lacks some. The sample shows about 57,000 clones, approximately 84% of them seen only once. The source material was peripheral blood, sampled on day 0 of AZD1222 vaccination. The receptors derive from an adult in good health. Each CDR3 is given with its conserved first and last residue. A D gene is named only where the DNA matches it firmly. Size is stated for part of the rows, as once, few or many counts, or as a class when the clone is expanded.

TRBV28	TRBJ2-1	.	TRBD1	TGTGCCAGCACCACATCGGGACAGGGGGCGAATGAGCAGTTCTTC	CASTTSGQGANEQFF
TRBV7-9	TRBJ2-5	.	TRBD2	TGTGCCAGCAGCTTAGAGGGGACTAGCGGGAGGGCCGCCGAGACCCAGTACTTC	CASSLEGTSGRAAETQYF
TRBV9	TRBJ2-1	.	TRBD2	TGTGCCAGCAGCATTACTAGCGGGAGCTACAATGAGCAGTTCTTC	CASSITSGSYNEQFF
TRBV19	TRBJ1-5	.	.	TGTGCCACCTGTAAATTTTGGAGCAATCAGCCCCAGCATTTT	CATCKFWSNQPQHF
TRBV5-5	TRBJ1-3	.	.	TGTGCCAGCAGCTCCCGACCAGACAGATATGGAAACACCATATATTTT	CASSSRPDRYGNTIYF
TRBV18	TRBJ2-1	.	.	TGTGCCAGCTCACCACCGGTGGCTTGGCAGTTCTTC	CASSPPVAWQFF
TRBV19	TRBJ2-2	.	TRBD1	TGTGCCAGTAGCTCACAGGGGTCCGGGGAGCTGTTTTTT	CASSSQGSGELFF
TRBV7-2	TRBJ1-6	.	.	TGTGCCAGCAGTTTGGACAACTTTAATTCACCCCTCCACTTT	CASSLDNFNSPLHF
TRBV3-1/TRBV3-2	TRBJ2-7	.	.	TGTGCCAGCAGCCAAGATAATCGTCCCCAGTACTTC	CASSQDNRPQYF
TRBV7-2	TRBJ1-1	.	TRBD1	TGTGCCAGCAGCCGGGGGGGTCACAGGGGAAACACTGAAGCTTTCTTT	CASSRGGHRGNTEAFF
TRBV12-5	TRBJ1-6	.	.	TGTGCTAGCCGACTCTCAAACGATTCACCCCTCCACTTT	CASRLSNDSPLHF
TRBV11-2	TRBJ2-7	.	TRBD2	TGTGCCAGCAGCCCAGTGAGCCGAACTAGCGGGAGTTCCTACGAGCAGTACTTC	CASSPVSRTSGSSYEQYF
TRBV7-2	TRBJ2-7	once	TRBD1	TGTGCCAGCAGTTTCCGGGACAGGGGGCGCATCGGGACGTCCTACGAGCAGTACTTC	CASSFRDRGRIGTSYEQYF
TRBV9	TRBJ2-5	.	.	TGTGCCAGCAGCGTAGGTAGGCCGACACAAGAGACCCAGTACTTC	CASSVGRPTQETQYF
TRBV6-5	TRBJ2-5	.	.	TGTGCCAGCAGTTGGGGGAAAAAGAAAGAGACCCAGTACTTC	CASSWGKKKETQYF
TRBV19	TRBJ1-1	.	.	TGTGCCAGTAGACAGGAAAACACTGAAGCTTTCTTT	CASRQENTEAFF
TRBV19	TRBJ2-2	few	TRBD2	TGTGCCAGTAGTATTCTTTGGACTAGCGGGAGAACCGGGGAGCTGTTTTTT	CASSILWTSGRTGELFF
TRBV5-4	TRBJ2-7	.	TRBD2	TGTGCCAGCAGCTTGTGGGGTAGCGGGACCTACGAGCAGTACTTC	CASSLWGSGTYEQYF
TRBV2	TRBJ2-1	.	.	TGTGCCAGCAGACGACAGGGAGGGGCGAGCTCCTACAATGAGCAGTTCTTC	CASRRQGGASSYNEQFF
TRBV6-4	TRBJ1-1	.	.	TGTGCCAGCAGCCGACAGGCAGGGGTGGCTGAAGCTTTCTTT	CASSRQAGVAEAFF
TRBV7-6	TRBJ2-1	.	.	TGTGCCAGCAGCGGTTGGAGACTAAGCTCCTACAATGAGCAGTTCTTC	CASSGWRLSSYNEQFF
TRBV7-9	TRBJ1-1	.	.	TGTGCCAGCAGCTATCTCGTGGAGACTGAAGCTTTCTTT	CASSYLVETEAFF
TRBV7-2	TRBJ2-4	.	.	TGTGCCAGCAGCTTAGCTGTGATTGGGAACATTCAGTACTTC	CASSLAVIGNIQYF
TRBV28	TRBJ2-1	.	TRBD2	TGTGCCAGCAGTTTACAAGGCGGGAGGACCCACTACAATGAGCAGTTCTTC	CASSLQGGRTHYNEQFF
TRBV4-2	TRBJ1-4	.	TRBD1	TGTGCCAGCAGCGCGTCAGGGGGAATTAATGAAAAACTGTTTTTT	CASSASGGINEKLFF
TRBV6-5	TRBJ1-1	.	TRBD1	TGTGCCAGCAGTCTTACAGGGGGCCTGGCTTTCTTT	CASSLTGGLAFF
TRBV7-8	TRBJ2-3	.	.	TGTGCCAGCAGCCTCCCTTCGAATACGCAGTATTTT	CASSLPSNTQYF
TRBV9	TRBJ1-1	once	.	TGTGCCAGCAGCGTAGGGGCAGAGATGAACACTGAAGCTTTCTTT	CASSVGAEMNTEAFF
TRBV5-1	TRBJ2-1	.	TRBD1	TGCGCCAGCAGCTATCGGGACAGGGGTGTCGATGAGCAGTTCTTC	CASSYRDRGVDEQFF
TRBV5-4	TRBJ2-7	.	.	TGTGCCAGCAGCTTGGGTGGACAGTTCTACGAGCAGTACTTC	CASSLGGQFYEQYF
TRBV6-5	TRBJ2-1	.	TRBD2	TGTGCCAGCGGGACGGGAGGCCTCAATGAGCAGTTCTTC	CASGTGGLNEQFF
TRBV27	TRBJ1-1	.	TRBD1	TGTGCCAGCAGTCACCTTACGGGACAGCGGTGGGGGTACACTGAAGCTTTCTTT	CASSHLTGQRWGYTEAFF
TRBV6-6	TRBJ1-5	.	.	TGTGCCAGCAGTTACGACAGGACGGGGCAGCCCCAGCATTTT	CASSYDRTGQPQHF
TRBV5-4	TRBJ2-1	once	.	TGTGCCAGCAGCATCGGAGGGTCCACACGCCAGTTCTTC	CASSIGGSTRQFF
TRBV4-2	TRBJ2-1	once	TRBD1	TGTGCCAGCAGCCAAGATGTGAAGGGGTACAGGGGTGAGCAGTTCTTC	CASSQDVKGYRGEQFF
TRBV27	TRBJ1-1	.	.	TGTGCCAGCAGTTTAACAGACACCCTGAACACTGAAGCTTTCTTT	CASSLTDTLNTEAFF
TRBV3-1/TRBV3-2	TRBJ1-1	.	.	TGTGCCAGCAGCCAAGGGCCCCTGTTCGGCGCTTTCTTT	CASSQGPLFGAFF
TRBV18	TRBJ2-5	.	TRBD1	TGTGCCAGCTCACCACCCGGACAGGGGGGTCAGGAGACCCAGTACTTC	CASSPPGQGGQETQYF
TRBV30	TRBJ2-3	.	.	TGTGCCTGGAGCGACCACCCCCGGAACAGTCCCACAGATACGCAGTATTTT	CAWSDHPRNSPTDTQYF
TRBV4-2	TRBJ1-1	.	.	TGTGCCAGCAGCCAAGCCAGGTCCGACACTGAAGCTTTCTTT	CASSQARSDTEAFF
TRBV28	TRBJ2-6	.	.	TGTGCCAGCAGTTTCGACTCTGGGGCCAACGTCCTGACTTTC	CASSFDSGANVLTF
TRBV21-1	TRBJ2-7	.	.	TGTGCCAGCAGCAGCCTAGGGGGTAGCGGGAGGAACGAGCAGTACTTC	CASSSLGGSGRNEQYF
TRBV30	TRBJ1-2	few	.	TGTGCCTTGGGACGTGGCTACACCTTC	CALGRGYTF
TRBV5-4	TRBJ1-6	once	.	TGTGCCAGCAGCTCGAACAGGGTACATTCACCCCTCCACTTT	CASSSNRVHSPLHF
TRBV7-8	TRBJ2-1	.	.	TGTGCCAGCAGCTTATTGCGGGATGGGGAGCAGTTCTTC	CASSLLRDGEQFF